Below, 24 T cell receptor beta chains from the same sample are listed, as sequenced in a study of blood T cells in healthy people across ages. Combining a sample-barcoded 5' primer with a J-beta primer mix, a second PCR ran for roughly 7 to 11 cycles. From the 5' RACE reads, TCRdb called clonotypes with MiXCR, one entry per CDR3 protein. This sample has around 850,000 distinct CDR3 sequences, with about 34% found just once. Specimen: blood. All receptors derive from a man between 18 and 29 years old in good health.

This clonotype was counted ten times or more. The J gene is TRBJ1-5, the V gene TRBV12-3 or TRBV12-4; no definite D call. The V and J ends lost 3 bases and 0 bases respectively, with 6 bases between them. The CDR3 is 14 residues long. The CDR3 is CASSFGYSNQPQHF. DNA for the CDR3: TGTGCCAGCAGTTTCGGATATAGCAATCAGCCCCAGCATTTT.

Concerning this clonotype itself: A much larger clone differs from this one at a single base, so this may be a read error. The chain links TRBV5-1 to TRBJ2-5; TRBD1 matches at 7 bases. The CDR3 loop spans 11 amino acids. The V segment lost 4 bases and the J segment 11 bases; nucleotides outside the gene matches: 5. The germline V gene has CDR1 SGHRS and CDR2 YFSETQ. The CDR3 DNA follows: TGCGCCAGCAGCATCGACAGGGAGCAGTACTTC. It is translated as CASSIDREQYF. The full variable domain, with the rest looked up from reference TRBV5-1 and TRBJ2-5, is KAGVTQTPRYLIKTRGQQVTLSCSPISGHRSVSWYQQTPGQGLQFLFEYFSETQRNKGNFPGRFSGRQFSNSRSEMNVSTLELGDSALYLCASSIDREQYFGPGTRLLVL.

This sequence joins TRBV20-1 and TRBJ2-7, with TRBD1 as a possible D gene (6 bases). Per the germline V gene, CDR1 is DFQATT and CDR2 is SNEGSKA (reference sequence). The CDR3 loop spans 17 amino acids. V was clipped by 0 bases and J by 1 base, with 19 bases between them. CDR3 region: CSARDPTGTLGSYEQYF. CDR3 nucleotide sequence: TGCAGTGCTAGAGATCCAACAGGGACGTTGGGATCCTACGAGCAGTACTTC.

This clonotype was recorded a few times. The chain links TRBV4-1 to TRBJ2-1; D call uncertain. The V gene lost 0 bases and the J gene lost 3 bases, with 9 bases spanning the gap. From germline, CDR1 is MGHRA and CDR2 YSYEKL. The CDR3 is 15 residues long. The CDR3 sequence: CASSQEAQLYNEQFF. The CDR3 nucleotides are TGCGCCAGCAGCCAAGAAGCACAACTCTACAATGAGCAGTTCTTC.

The gene calls are TRBV4-3 and TRBJ2-7; D is ambiguous. The CDR3 runs to 16 residues. V shed 0 bases and J shed 0 bases, with 12 bases lying between them. Per germline, CDR1 LGHNA and CDR2 YSLEER. The DNA for the CDR3 is TGCGCCAGCAGCCAAGATTGGTCCGCAGGCTCCTACGAGCAGTACTTC. Its translation: CASSQDWSAGSYEQYF.

V and J are TRBV5-5 and TRBJ2-7, with 13 nucleotides matching TRBD2. With V trimmed by 6 bases and J by 1 base, 10 bases remained unmatched. In germline, CDR1 is SGHKS, CDR2 YYEKEE (reference sequence). CDR3 length equals 17 residues. The CDR3 DNA sequence: TGTGCCAGCAACCTATACTGGACTAGCGGGGGATCCTACGAGCAGTACTTC. It translates to CASNLYWTSGGSYEQYF. Variable domain in full (rest from reference TRBV5-5 and TRBJ2-7): DAGVTQSPTHLIKTRGQQVTLRCSPISGHKSVSWYQQVLGQGPQFIFQYYEKEERGRGNFPDRFSARQFPNYSSELNVNALLLGDSALYLCASNLYWTSGGSYEQYFGPGTRLTVT.

As to this clonotype: The germline gene is not matched at one end of the junction; a read error may be the cause. The chain couples TRBV25-1 to TRBJ2-1, with 10 bases lining up with TRBD1. CDR3 length equals 14 residues. Looked up from germline, CDR1 is MGHDK and CDR2 is SYGVNS. The CDR3, as DNA: TGTGCCAGCACGACAGGGGGCTCCCACAATGAGCAGTTCTTC. It translates to CASTTGGSHNEQFF.

This clonotype was seen many times. The CDR3 is CASSVVDLAGGYNEQFF. Here the CDR3 DNA reads TGTGCCAGCAGCGTAGTAGACCTAGCGGGGGGATACAATGAGCAGTTCTTC. The rearrangement joins TRBV9 to TRBJ2-1; 11 nucleotides line up with TRBD2. This CDR3 comprises 17 residues. The J segment lost 4 bases and the V segment lost 0 bases, leaving 6 bases of the junction unmatched. The V gene's germline CDR1 is SGDLS and CDR2 YYNGEE.

This clonotype was counted a few times. The rearrangement joins TRBV2 to TRBJ2-1; the D gene is possibly TRBD1 (5 bases). V was shortened by 10 bases and J by 6 bases, with 7 bases between the two germline ends. The CDR3 totals 10 residues. Per the germline V gene, CDR1 is SNHLY and CDR2 is FYNNEI. DNA for the CDR3: TGTGCCATTGGGGCCAATGAGCAGTTCTTC. Protein: CAIGANEQFF.

On this clonotype itself: A much larger clone is a single base away; this may be a read error. The chain is built from TRBV3-1 and TRBJ2-7; 7 bases agree with TRBD2. Germline V lookup: CDR1 LGHDT, CDR2 YNNKEL (reference sequence). The CDR3 contains 16 residues. Trimming cost V 0 bases and J 5 bases; bases outside gene matches: 10. The CDR3 sequence: CASSQDPERGAHEQYF. The CDR3 DNA reads TGTGCCAGCAGCCAAGACCCTGAGCGGGGAGCCCACGAGCAGTACTTC.

This clonotype was observed a handful of times. This sequence joins TRBV15 and TRBJ1-2, with D possibly matching TRBD1 (5 bases). Trimming stripped 3 bases from V and 3 bases from J, with 11 bases between. The CDR3 contains 14 residues. CDR1 is LNHNV and CDR2 is YYDKDF in the germline V gene (reference sequence). CDR3 region: CATSSRGRDYGYTF. The CDR3 nucleotides are TGTGCCACCAGCAGTCGGGGCAGGGACTATGGCTACACCTTC.

The chain is built from TRBV12-3 or TRBV12-4 and TRBJ1-1; D is uncertain. This CDR3 is built from 13 residues. Trimming pared 6 bases from V and 8 bases from J, leaving 16 bases between. CDR3 loop: CASRSGWAREAFF. CDR3 DNA: TGTGCCAGCAGATCCGGATGGGCGAGAGAAGCTTTCTTT.

As DNA, the CDR3 is TGCAGCGCTGGGACAGGGGAAAACAGTGAGCAGTTCTTC. Translation gives CSAGTGENSEQFF. The rearrangement uses TRBV29-1 and TRBJ2-1; TRBD1 agrees at 10 bases. In germline, CDR1 is SQVTM, CDR2 ANQGSEA. The CDR3 totals 13 residues. The ends lost 7 bases at V and 9 bases at J; junction bases unmatched: 9.

CDR3 residues: CASSQRAGGAGELFF. CDR3 DNA: TGTGCCAGCAGCCAACGCGCAGGAGGGGCCGGGGAGCTGTTTTTT. The chain employs TRBV3-1 and TRBJ2-2; a possible D gene is TRBD2 (6 bases). Germline lookup yields CDR1 LGHDT and CDR2 YNNKEL (reference sequence). V was shortened by 2 bases and J by 6 bases, with 13 bases between the two germline ends. The CDR3 contains 15 residues. Variable domain in full (rest from reference TRBV3-1 and TRBJ2-2): DTAVSQTPKYLVTQMGNDKSIKCEQNLGHDTMYWYKQDSKKFLKIMFSYNNKELIINETVPNRFSPKSPDKAHLNLHINSLELGDSAVYFCASSQRAGGAGELFFGEGSRLTVL.

This clonotype was seen a handful of times. The rearrangement uses TRBV5-1 and TRBJ1-1; a weak D match, TRBD1 (5 bases). This CDR3 contains 17 residues. Trimming stripped 4 bases from V and 4 bases from J, with 23 bases between. CDR1 SGHRS and CDR2 YFSETQ come from the germline V gene. CDR3 sequence (DNA): TGCGCCAGCAGCCTTTCAGGGAGTCCCACAACGGGCACTGAAGCTTTCTTT. The encoded protein is CASSLSGSPTTGTEAFF.

There are a few counts of this clonotype. This chain connects TRBV7-9 to TRBJ2-7; a weak D match, TRBD2 (5 bases). V was pared by 5 bases and J by 5 bases, with 10 bases between. Germline V gene data show CDR1 as SEHNR and CDR2 as FQNEAQ (reference sequence). The CDR3 sequence is 12 residues long. The chain's CDR3 is CASSQQTNEQYF. Written as DNA, the CDR3 is TGTGCCAGCAGCCAGCAGACTAACGAGCAGTACTTC.

This clonotype was observed a handful of times. V gene TRBV10-3 combines with J gene TRBJ2-2; no clear D. The germline V gene has CDR1 ENHRY and CDR2 SYGVKD. There are 14 residues in the CDR3. V was trimmed by 6 bases and J by 2 bases, leaving 10 bases between them. This chain's CDR3 is CAIRADVNTGELFF. In DNA form, the CDR3 reads TGTGCCATCAGGGCTGACGTCAACACCGGGGAGCTGTTTTTT.

V gene TRBV5-1 combines with J gene TRBJ2-7; no clear D gene. The V gene lost 0 bases and the J gene lost 7 bases, with 17 bases spanning the gap. The CDR3 spans 15 residues. CDR1 SGHRS and CDR2 YFSETQ come from the germline V gene. The CDR3 sequence is CASSLVPAENKEQYF. The CDR3 coding sequence is TGCGCCAGCAGCTTGGTTCCCGCCGAGAACAAGGAGCAGTACTTC.

As for this clonotype: Mismatch with germline at one junction end may stem from a read error. The gene calls are TRBV4-2 and TRBJ1-1; 7 positions agree with TRBD1. CDR1 LGHNA and CDR2 YNFKEQ come from the germline V gene. The CDR3 runs 16 residues. In nucleotides, the CDR3 is TGTGCCAGCAACCAACTGGACAGGAAAAGGAACACTGAAGCTTTCTTT. This gives the protein CASNQLDRKRNTEAFF.

This clonotype was counted only a few times. The gene calls are TRBV7-3 and TRBJ1-2; D is undetermined. The CDR3 is made up of 19 amino acids. CDR1 is SGHTA, CDR2 FQGTGA, per germline. V lost 5 bases and J lost 3, with 28 bases in between. In DNA, the CDR3 is TGTGCCAGCAGCCTGAACCCCGGCTTTGGCCATCCCGGGGACTATGGCTACACCTTC. This gives the protein CASSLNPGFGHPGDYGYTF.

This clonotype was seen a few times. The CDR3 reads CASSLFRGGTSDTQYF. CDR3 bases: TGCGCCAGCAGCTTATTCAGGGGTGGTACGTCAGATACGCAGTATTTT. The chain couples TRBV5-1 to TRBJ2-3; a weak D match, TRBD1 (6 bases). The CDR3 runs to 16 residues. CDR1 is SGHRS and CDR2 is YFSETQ in the germline V gene. V was shortened by 2 bases and J by 4 bases, with 17 bases between the two germline ends.

The table lists this clonotype with a few counts. The CDR3 region has the DNA TGTGCCAGCAGCTTAAATGCGTGGGCCTCAGGTTCCTACGAGCAGTACTTC. Its protein is CASSLNAWASGSYEQYF. This sequence joins TRBV7-2 and TRBJ2-7; no firm D call. This CDR3 is built from 17 residues. Germline V gene lookup returns CDR1 SGHTA and CDR2 FQGNSA. Trimming removed 2 bases at V and 1 base at J, with 18 bases between.

V usage is TRBV27 and J usage is TRBJ2-3; 8 bases map to TRBD2. CDR3 length: 15 residues. V dropped 4 bases and J dropped 2; count of bases not matched to a gene: 5. Germline V CDR1 and CDR2: MNHEY, SMNVEV (reference sequence). The CDR3 region is CASSWAGGNTDTQYF. CDR3 coding DNA: TGTGCCAGCAGTTGGGCGGGGGGCAACACAGATACGCAGTATTTT.

The chain uses TRBV24-1 and TRBJ1-1; D gene unclear. There are 15 residues in the CDR3. Trimming stripped 4 bases from V and 4 bases from J, with 15 bases between. In germline, CDR1 is KGHDR, CDR2 SFDVKD. The CDR3 bases are TGTGCCACCAGTGACCTGGGTCGGATAGTCACTGAAGCTTTCTTT. As protein: CATSDLGRIVTEAFF.